The clone carrying this T cell receptor (beta chain) was seen repeatedly, ten times or more. The sample comes from a study of regulatory T cells in long-lasting Graves disease. CDR3-region Arm-PCR and iRepertoire HTBI primers produced the TCR beta libraries. TCRdb reprocessed the multiplex PCR reads with MiXCR, giving one entry per CDR3 protein. The sample records roughly 560,000 distinct CDR3 sequences, about 16% being singletons. Described time point: newly diagnosed GD, antithyroid drugs for less than 3 months. Isolated PBMC RNA provided the starting material for the TCR library. Germline-derived CDR1 and CDR2 are MNHNS and SASEGT. The CDR3 sequence is 15 residues long. V was cut by 7 bases and J by 3 bases, with 15 bases left in between. The same data also contributed to another study, on T cells in Graves' hyperthyroidism and ophthalmopathy. As that report states: Researchers defined stable Graves' hyperthyroidism as no ophthalmopathy progression within 18 months.

The sample was peripheral blood mononuclear cells (PBMCs), taken at new diagnosis, from a patient treated with antithyroid drugs. This chain connects TRBV6-1 to TRBJ2-2; D call uncertain. The TCR originated in a woman aged 40 to 65 with Graves disease. The CDR3 nucleotides read TGTGCCAGCAAAACGAGCGAACTGCACACCGGGGAGCTGTTTTTT. Its translation is CASKTSELHTGELFF.